A single sample gave rise to the 5 T cell receptor beta chains below, sequenced in a study of response to subunit inactivated influenza vaccine. TCRdb itself ran the RT-PCR reads through MiXCR, one entry per CDR3 protein. The table lists 600,000 to 700,000 distinct CDR3 sequences, 12% to 15% of them singletons, with approximately 7.6% in the top ten. The starting material was PBMCs from blood, obtained roughly 15 days before vaccination. The receptors derive from a man aged 50 or older who received an inactivated influenza vaccine.

The chain uses TRBV7-9 and TRBJ2-1, with 8 bases identical to TRBD1. The CDR3 consists of 14 residues. After removal of 5 bases from V and 8 bases from J, the junction contained 8 bases not matched to a gene. In germline, CDR1 is SEHNR, CDR2 FQNEAQ (reference sequence). The CDR3, as DNA: TGTGCCAGCAGCCCCTGGACAGGGACGTATGAGCAGTTCTTC. As protein: CASSPWTGTYEQFF.

This clonotype was counted only a few times. The J gene is TRBJ2-3, the V gene TRBV9, with D tentatively TRBD1 (5 bases). The CDR3 is 15 residues long. V lost 0 bases and J 1 base, leaving 9 bases between the germline ends. Germline V gene lookup returns CDR1 SGDLS and CDR2 YYNGEE. The CDR3 DNA is TGTGCCAGCAGCGTAGGAGACAGTCGCACAGATACGCAGTATTTT. Translated: CASSVGDSRTDTQYF.

The chain combines TRBV6-5 with TRBJ1-2; 7 bases line up with TRBD1. This CDR3 is built from 15 residues. CDR1 and CDR2 (germline): MNHEY, SVGAGI. The V gene end was trimmed by 0 bases and the J gene end by 6 bases; junction bases not matched to a gene: 7. Here the CDR3 DNA reads TGTGCCAGCAGTTACTCTGACAGGGAGGTCGATGGCTACACCTTC. Protein product: CASSYSDREVDGYTF.

In this sample, this clonotype turned up a few times. V gene TRBV3-1 combines with J gene TRBJ2-1; no definite D call. CDR3 length: 11 amino acids. Germline V lookup: CDR1 LGHDT, CDR2 YNNKEL (reference sequence). Between the trimmed V and J ends, which lost 2 bases and 8 bases, there was a span of 4 bases. CDR3 sequence (DNA): TGTGCCAGCAGCCAAATAGATGAGCAGTTCTTC. The encoded protein is CASSQIDEQFF.

The CDR3, as DNA: TGCGCCAGCGCGACTGAGGGGACAACTGAAGCTTTCTTT. This sequence encodes CASATEGTTEAFF. The J gene is TRBJ1-1, the V gene TRBV5-1; a possible D gene is TRBD1 (6 bases). Germline-derived CDR1 and CDR2 are SGHRS and YFSETQ. The CDR3 has 13 amino acids. V was trimmed by 7 bases and J by 5 bases, leaving 15 bases between them.